This T cell receptor beta chain comes out of a study of blood T cell repertoires in COVID-19. The authors' processing: Amplifying reference gene primers gave estimates of nucleated cell counts. The repertoire was sequenced with immunoSEQ multiplex PCR; TCRdb's copy has only in-frame clones and lacks some. That table gives V, J and clone size, and the DNA gave D and trimming. Among under 25,000 clones listed, about nine tenths were seen once. This CDR3 comprises 13 residues. CDR1 is SNHLY, CDR2 FYNNEI, per germline. V was cut by 11 bases and J by 7 bases, with 18 bases left in between. Specimen: peripheral blood. The chain joins TRBV2 to TRBJ2-1, with a weak D call TRBD2 (6 bases). This TCR came from a woman over 75 with acute or convalescent COVID-19. CDR3 sequence: CAGTRDLGNEQFF. CDR3 bases: TGTGCCGGAACGCGGGACTTGGGGAATGAGCAGTTCTTC. The full variable domain, its missing parts supplied by reference TRBV2 and TRBJ2-1, is EPEVTQTPSHQVTQMGQEVILRCVPISNHLYFYWYRQILGQKVEFLVSFYNNEISEKSEIFDDQFSVERPDGSNFTLKIRSTKLEDSAMYFCAGTRDLGNEQFFGPGTRLTVL.